The 17 T cell receptor beta chains listed next were all sequenced from one sample in a study of CD8 T cells in Susac syndrome. cDNA came from about 0.5 to 1 ug RNA primed by random hexamers. TCRdb ran MiXCR on the immunoSEQ multiplex PCR reads and lists one entry per CDR3 protein. Here the sample spans tens of thousands of distinct CDR3 sequences, roughly 94% being singletons. The sequencing sample was made of CD8+ T cells from PBMCs. These receptors originate from a human donor with Susac syndrome.

This clonotype was recorded only once. This sequence joins TRBV3-1 and TRBJ2-7; D is possibly TRBD2 (6 bases). There are 14 residues in the CDR3. Per germline, CDR1 LGHDT and CDR2 YNNKEL (reference sequence). Deletions cut 2 bases from V and 3 bases from J, with 11 bases between. CDR3 nucleotides: TGTGCCAGCAGCCAATTTGGAGGGGTCTACGAGCAGTACTTC. It is translated as CASSQFGGVYEQYF.

CDR3 region: CSARDGDYSDEQFF. The DNA for the CDR3 is TGCAGTGCTAGAGATGGAGACTATTCAGATGAGCAGTTCTTC. The V call is TRBV20-1, the J call TRBJ2-1; D is possibly TRBD2 (5 bases). CDR1 and CDR2 (germline): DFQATT, SNEGSKA (reference sequence). The CDR3 is made up of 14 amino acids. V was pared by 0 bases and J by 8 bases, with 14 bases between.

V and J are TRBV29-1 and TRBJ2-3; maybe TRBD2 (6 bases). V was trimmed by 2 bases and J by 3 bases, leaving 15 bases between them. The CDR3 is 15 residues long. The germline gives CDR1 SQVTM, CDR2 ANQGSEA. DNA for the CDR3: TGCAGCGTTGAAAAACGGGGGATTGGTACAGATACGCAGTATTTT. Translating it yields CSVEKRGIGTDTQYF.

This clonotype appeared once. The chain links TRBV6-2 or TRBV6-3 to TRBJ1-1; D is undetermined. Trimming took off 3 bases at V and 3 bases at J, with 8 bases between the two ends. CDR1 is MNHEY and CDR2 is SVGEGT in the germline V gene. The CDR3 totals 13 residues. In nucleotides, the CDR3 is TGTGCCAGCAGTTATAACACCCACACTGAAGCTTTCTTT. Its translation is CASSYNTHTEAFF.

This clonotype was detected only once. The CDR3 loop reads CASSIVGNTGELFF. In nucleotides, the CDR3 is TGTGCCAGCAGCATAGTGGGGAACACCGGGGAGCTGTTTTTT. The chain joins TRBV7-9 to TRBJ2-2; D not resolved. Germline CDR1 reads SEHNR; CDR2 reads FQNEAQ (reference sequence). Deletions cut 5 bases from V and 1 base from J, with 8 bases between. CDR3 length: 14 amino acids.

The CDR3 loop reads CASSPLAGSYNEQFF. In DNA, the CDR3 is TGTGCCAGCAGCCCGTTGGCCGGGAGCTACAATGAGCAGTTCTTC. J is TRBJ2-1 and V is TRBV5-4; D is perhaps TRBD2 (6 bases). CDR1 is SGHNT, CDR2 YYREEE, per germline (reference sequence). V shed 4 bases and J shed 3 bases, with 14 bases lying between them. The CDR3 contains 15 residues.

This clonotype was picked up one time. This chain connects TRBV20-1 to TRBJ2-7; 8 positions agree with TRBD1. This CDR3 has 15 residues. The V gene's germline CDR1 is DFQATT and CDR2 SNEGSKA (reference sequence). With 1 base clipped from V and 0 bases from J, the junction kept 5 bases outside the gene matches. The CDR3 reads CSARAGTGASYEQYF. The CDR3 DNA is TGCAGTGCTAGAGCCGGGACAGGCGCCTCCTACGAGCAGTACTTC.

The chain is built from TRBV5-1 and TRBJ2-2, with D possibly TRBD1 on 5 matching bases. V gave up 6 bases and J gave up 0 bases, with 12 bases separating them. CDR3 length: 15 amino acids. CDR1 and CDR2 (germline): SGHRS, YFSETQ. The CDR3 protein is CASNLGVTNTGELFF. DNA for the CDR3: TGCGCCAGCAACCTAGGGGTGACGAACACCGGGGAGCTGTTTTTT.

This clonotype was detected once. The CDR3, as DNA: TGTGCCAGCAGCCCACCGAGCAGTTCCTACGAGCAGTACTTC. Translated, it gives CASSPPSSSYEQYF. The chain links TRBV28 to TRBJ2-7; D not certain. With 6 bases removed from V and 1 base from J, the gap between germline ends came to 13 bases. The CDR3 runs to 14 residues. CDR1 and CDR2 (germline): MDHEN, SYDVKM.

The V and J genes are TRBV4-1 and TRBJ2-3; 10 bases match TRBD2. The CDR3 has 16 residues. Germline V CDR1 and CDR2: MGHRA, YSYEKL. V shed 1 base, J shed 0 bases, and the junction held 1 base outside the gene matches. The CDR3 here is CASSQGTSGSTDTQYF. The CDR3, as DNA: TGCGCCAGCAGCCAAGGGACTAGCGGAAGCACAGATACGCAGTATTTT.

The chain recombines TRBV5-1 with TRBJ2-3; D might be TRBD2 (6 bases). This CDR3 is 14 amino acids long. Trimming took off 2 bases at V and 2 bases at J, with 9 bases between the two ends. Germline V gene data show CDR1 as SGHRS and CDR2 as YFSETQ. CDR3 bases: TGCGCCAGCAGCTTCGGCGGGGACACAGATACGCAGTATTTT. Amino acid sequence: CASSFGGDTDTQYF.

This clonotype was counted a few times. The chain has TRBV12-3 or TRBV12-4 and TRBJ2-1; D gene unclear. CDR3 length equals 11 residues. Trimming cost V 3 bases and J 8 bases, with 5 bases left between them. In DNA form, the CDR3 reads TGTGCCAGCAGTTTTGTCCATGAGCAGTTCTTC. Translated, it gives CASSFVHEQFF.

The chain recombines TRBV5-6 with TRBJ2-7; 8 nucleotides match TRBD2. The CDR3 is made up of 15 amino acids. Germline lookup yields CDR1 SGHDT and CDR2 YYEEEE. V trimming: 5 bases; J trimming: 2 bases; junction bases outside the gene matches: 9. The CDR3 here is CASSSLAGSTYEQYF. In DNA form, the CDR3 reads TGTGCCAGCAGTTCGCTAGCGGGTAGTACCTACGAGCAGTACTTC. Drawing the rest from reference TRBV5-6 and TRBJ2-7, the complete variable domain is DAGVTQSPTHLIKTRGQQVTLRCSPKSGHDTVSWYQQALGQGPQFIFQYYEEEERQRGNFPDRFSGHQFPNYSSELNVNALLLGDSALYLCASSSLAGSTYEQYFGPGTRLTVT.

V usage is TRBV20-1 and J usage is TRBJ2-3, with 8 bases lining up with TRBD2. CDR1 is DFQATT and CDR2 is SNEGSKA in the germline V gene (reference sequence). Germline trimming cut 0 bases from V and 0 bases from J; bases unmatched to any gene: 5. The CDR3 spans 16 residues. Here the CDR3 reads CSARDTSGSSTDTQYF. For the CDR3, the DNA is TGCAGTGCTAGAGATACTAGCGGTTCTAGCACAGATACGCAGTATTTT.

The chain employs TRBV6-5 and TRBJ2-7, with 11 bases aligning to TRBD1. The CDR3 runs 17 residues. Trimming took 2 bases from V and 5 from J; bases not matched to a gene: 11. Germline V CDR1 and CDR2: MNHEY, SVGAGI. Here the CDR3 reads CASSYPVRDRGFDEQYF. CDR3 DNA sequence: TGTGCCAGCAGTTACCCAGTCCGGGACAGGGGGTTTGACGAGCAGTACTTC.

V is TRBV2 and J is TRBJ2-7; D uncertain. Trimming stripped 4 bases from V and 6 bases from J, with 13 bases between. The CDR3 is made up of 13 amino acids. Germline-derived CDR1 and CDR2 are SNHLY and FYNNEI. CDR3 loop: CASSATVDPEQYF. The CDR3 DNA follows: TGTGCCAGCAGTGCCACCGTGGACCCCGAGCAGTACTTC.

The chain couples TRBV30 to TRBJ2-7; 9 nucleotides line up with TRBD1. The germline V gene encodes CDR1 GTSNPN and CDR2 SVGIG (reference sequence). Trimming cost V 2 bases and J 2 bases; bases outside gene matches: 4. This CDR3 region has 14 residues. The CDR3, as DNA: TGTGCCTGGAGTACCGGGACAGGGACCTACGAGCAGTACTTC. As protein: CAWSTGTGTYEQYF. The complete variable domain, with remaining parts taken from reference TRBV30 and TRBJ2-7, reads SQTIHQWPATLVQPVGSPLSLECTVEGTSNPNLYWYRQAAGRGLQLLFYSVGIGQISSEVPQNLSASRPQDRQFILSSKKLLLSDSGFYLCAWSTGTGTYEQYFGPGTRLTVT.